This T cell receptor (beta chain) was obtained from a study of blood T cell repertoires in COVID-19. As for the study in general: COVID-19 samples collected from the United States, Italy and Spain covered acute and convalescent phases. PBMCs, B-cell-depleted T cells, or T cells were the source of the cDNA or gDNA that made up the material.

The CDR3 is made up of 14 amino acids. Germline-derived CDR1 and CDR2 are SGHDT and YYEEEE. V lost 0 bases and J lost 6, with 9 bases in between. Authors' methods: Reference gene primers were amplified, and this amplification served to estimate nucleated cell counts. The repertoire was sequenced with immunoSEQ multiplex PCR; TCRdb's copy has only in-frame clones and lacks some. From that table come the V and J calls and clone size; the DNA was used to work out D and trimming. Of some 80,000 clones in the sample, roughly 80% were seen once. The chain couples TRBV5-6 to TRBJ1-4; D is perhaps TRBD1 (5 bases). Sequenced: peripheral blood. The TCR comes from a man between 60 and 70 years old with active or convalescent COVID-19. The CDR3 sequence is CASSLVGADEKLFF. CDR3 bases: TGTGCCAGCAGCTTGGTAGGGGCCGATGAAAAACTGTTTTTT.